What follows are 23 T cell receptor beta chains derived from one specimen sequenced in a study of cytomegalovirus exposure and HLA in healthy donors. 13 Jbeta primers and 60 Vbeta primers were used for the PCR. TCRdb keeps only in-frame clones here, not all; method: immunoSEQ multiplex PCR. The sample has more than 85,000 clones, 75% to 85% seen once. Sequencing input: PBMCs. The source is a man younger than 45 in good health and CMV-seronegative.

The chain recombines TRBV11-2 with TRBJ2-2; D is unclear. CDR1 is SGHAT and CDR2 is FQNNGV in the germline V gene. Trimming stripped 6 bases from V and 6 bases from J, with 5 bases between. CDR3 length: 11 amino acids. The CDR3 region has the DNA TGTGCCAGCAGGTACTCCGGGGAGCTGTTTTTT. This translates into CASRYSGELFF.

The CDR3 region has the DNA TGTGCCAGCAGCGTAACAGCGGGAGAGTTTGTGACCCAGTACTTC. Protein: CASSVTAGEFVTQYF. The rearrangement uses TRBV9 and TRBJ2-5; TRBD2 agrees at 8 bases. The CDR3 covers 15 residues. Germline V gene data show CDR1 as SGDLS and CDR2 as YYNGEE. Trimming took 1 base from V and 7 from J; bases not matched to a gene: 9.

This clone occurred a few times. The chain has TRBV28 and TRBJ1-3; D not certain. The CDR3 length is 14 residues. V lost 8 bases to trimming and J lost 0 bases, with 11 bases between them. CDR1 and CDR2 (germline): MDHEN, SYDVKM. The CDR3 loop is CASGGRPSGNTIYF. The CDR3 DNA reads as TGTGCCAGCGGCGGGCGGCCCTCTGGAAACACCATATATTTT.

This clone came up a few times. The J gene is TRBJ2-1, the V gene TRBV4-2, with 8 bases identical to TRBD1. With V trimmed by 0 bases and J by 7 bases, 5 bases remained unmatched. Germline V gives CDR1 LGHNA, CDR2 YNFKEQ. The CDR3 consists of 15 residues. For the CDR3, the DNA is TGTGCCAGCAGCCAAGATCTAGGACAGGGAAATGAGCAGTTCTTC. It encodes CASSQDLGQGNEQFF.

This clone appeared a few times. The genes are TRBV6-5 and TRBJ2-7; D is perhaps TRBD1 (6 bases). From germline, CDR1 is MNHEY and CDR2 SVGAGI. The V end lost 6 bases, the J end lost 2 bases, and 11 bases lay between the germline ends. This CDR3 contains 13 residues. DNA of the CDR3: TGTGCCAGCAGGGACAGCCTTACCTACGAGCAGTACTTC. This translates into CASRDSLTYEQYF.

The chain combines TRBV5-1 with TRBJ2-7, with 9 nucleotides matching TRBD1. The CDR3 runs 14 residues. The germline CDR1 and CDR2 sequences are SGHRS and YFSETQ. The V segment lost 5 bases and the J segment 4 bases; nucleotides outside the gene matches: 7. The CDR3 is CASRYGQGRYEQYF. CDR3 coding DNA: TGCGCCAGCAGATATGGACAGGGGAGGTACGAGCAGTACTTC.

The sample holds a few counts of this clone. V and J are TRBV6-7 and TRBJ2-7; 10 bases are a match to TRBD1. TRBV6-7 is noted as an ORF with a role that remains uncertain. Trimming cost V 7 bases and J 4 bases; bases outside gene matches: 22. This CDR3 has 19 residues. CDR3 loop: CASTKPRDRGFAPRYEQYF. DNA of the CDR3: TGTGCCAGCACGAAACCCCGGGACAGGGGTTTTGCGCCGAGGTACGAGCAGTACTTC.

The chain couples TRBV27 to TRBJ1-2, with 7 bases aligning to TRBD1. The germline V gene encodes CDR1 MNHEY and CDR2 SMNVEV (reference sequence). V was clipped by 5 bases and J by 0 bases; unmatched bases: 9. The CDR3 totals 16 residues. The DNA for the CDR3 is TGTGCCAGCAGTCGCGGACAGGCGTACTCTAACTATGGCTACACCTTC. This codes for CASSRGQAYSNYGYTF.

This clone turned up a few times. This sequence joins TRBV29-1 and TRBJ2-5; 8 positions agree with TRBD2. Trimming removed 4 bases from V and 0 bases from J; junction bases left unmatched: 4. CDR1 is SQVTM, CDR2 ANQGSEA, per germline. The CDR3 runs to 14 residues. The CDR3 bases are TGCAGCGTTGTAACGGGGGGGTACCAAGAGACCCAGTACTTC. Residues: CSVVTGGYQETQYF.

The chain uses TRBV9 and TRBJ2-1; TRBD2 matches 7 bases. Unmatched junction bases numbered 11, after V lost 3 bases and J lost 8 bases. CDR3 length: 15 amino acids. In germline, CDR1 is SGDLS, CDR2 YYNGEE. The CDR3 bases are TGTGCCAGCAGCGCAGGCGGGAGTCCCTTCCATGAGCAGTTCTTC. Its protein is CASSAGGSPFHEQFF.

This clone was counted ten times or more. The rearrangement links TRBV30 to TRBJ2-2; D may be TRBD2 (5 bases). Trimming stripped 1 base from V and 7 bases from J, with 10 bases between. The length of the CDR3 is 13 residues. Germline values: CDR1 GTSNPN, CDR2 SVGIG (reference sequence). CDR3 in amino acids: CAWSAGLGGELFF. The CDR3 DNA sequence: TGTGCCTGGAGTGCGGGGTTAGGCGGGGAGCTGTTTTTT.

The chain links TRBV30 to TRBJ1-4; D may be TRBD1 (5 bases). The CDR3 consists of 13 residues. CDR1 and CDR2 (germline): GTSNPN, SVGIG (reference sequence). V was cut by 7 bases and J by 4 bases, with 13 bases left in between. CDR3 amino acids: CASSDSLNEKLFF. The DNA of the CDR3 is TGTGCCTCCTCAGACAGCCTTAATGAAAAACTGTTTTTT. Variable domain in full (rest from reference TRBV30 and TRBJ1-4): SQTIHQWPATLVQPVGSPLSLECTVEGTSNPNLYWYRQAAGRGLQLLFYSVGIGQISSEVPQNLSASRPQDRQFILSSKKLLLSDSGFYLCASSDSLNEKLFFGSGTQLSVL.

This chain links TRBV5-1 with TRBJ2-5, with TRBD2 identical over 12 bases. The tail of the sequence fits TRBJ2-7 better, so the J call may be wrong. The CDR3 is made up of 16 amino acids. The germline V gene has CDR1 SGHRS and CDR2 YFSETQ. The CDR3 DNA is TGCGCCAGCAGTTTGACTAGCGGGGGTTACCCCTACGAGCAGTACTTC. This gives the protein CASSLTSGGYPYEQYF.

The V call is TRBV7-9, the J call TRBJ2-7; 8 bases agree with TRBD2. The germline V gene has CDR1 SEHNR and CDR2 FQNEAQ (reference sequence). V shed 5 bases, J shed 3 bases, and the junction held 9 bases outside the gene matches. The CDR3 length is 15 residues. The CDR3: CASSVGTRGFYEQYF. In DNA, the CDR3 is TGTGCCAGCAGCGTCGGGACTAGGGGGTTCTACGAGCAGTACTTC.

The gene calls are TRBV5-1 and TRBJ2-2; 8 nucleotides agree with TRBD1. Losses at the gene ends were 4 bases for V and 3 bases for J; bases not matched to a gene: 8. The CDR3 has 16 amino acids. Per germline, CDR1 SGHRS and CDR2 YFSETQ. The CDR3 loop reads CASSTTGATDTGELFF. The CDR3, as DNA: TGCGCCAGCAGCACGACAGGGGCCACGGACACCGGGGAGCTGTTTTTT.

The V and J genes are TRBV18 and TRBJ2-7; weak D call: TRBD1 (6 bases). The V gene lost 6 bases and the J gene lost 1 base, with 19 bases spanning the gap. Germline CDR1 is KGHSH and CDR2 is LQKENI. The CDR3 has 16 amino acids. This CDR3 is CASSLTPGRGSYEQYF. DNA for the CDR3: TGTGCCAGCTCCCTCACCCCGGGCAGGGGTTCCTACGAGCAGTACTTC. The entire variable domain, with the rest obtained from reference TRBV18 and TRBJ2-7, is as follows: NAGVMQNPRHLVRRRGQEARLRCSPMKGHSHVYWYRQLPEEGLKFMVYLQKENIIDESGMPKERFSAEFPKEGPSILRIQQVVRGDSAAYFCASSLTPGRGSYEQYFGPGTRLTVT.

This clone showed up just a few times. V usage is TRBV5-6 and J usage is TRBJ1-6; D remains unclear. The V gene lost 2 bases and the J gene lost 7 bases, with 16 bases spanning the gap. This CDR3 has 16 residues. The germline CDR1 and CDR2 sequences are SGHDT and YYEEEE. CDR3 amino acids: CASSFEGRERNSPLHF. The CDR3 DNA is TGTGCCAGCAGCTTTGAAGGGAGGGAAAGGAATTCACCCCTCCACTTT.

V usage is TRBV7-2 and J usage is TRBJ2-4; maybe TRBD2 (6 bases). The CDR3 is 14 amino acids. CDR1 SGHTA and CDR2 FQGNSA come from the germline V gene. V was shortened by 4 bases and J by 3 bases, with 10 bases between the two germline ends. CDR3 nucleotides: TGTGCCAGCAGCTCAGACGGGAGCAAAAACATTCAGTACTTC. It yields the protein CASSSDGSKNIQYF.

The chain combines TRBV6-5 with TRBJ1-2; 7 bases line up with TRBD1. This CDR3 comprises 13 residues. V shed 6 bases and J 8 bases; nucleotides not matched to a gene: 9. Germline loops: CDR1 MNHEY, CDR2 SVGAGI. Written as DNA, the CDR3 is TGTGCCAGCAGGAACCCGACAGGGACCGGCTACACCTTC. It translates to CASRNPTGTGYTF.

The chain employs TRBV7-9 and TRBJ1-2; D unclear. V dropped 6 bases and J dropped 8 bases, with 16 bases sitting between them. Germline V gene sequence: CDR1 SEHNR, CDR2 FQNEAQ (reference sequence). The CDR3 sequence is 13 residues long. The CDR3 reads CASRSGLSSGYTF. CDR3 coding DNA: TGTGCCAGCAGATCCGGACTGAGCTCAGGCTACACCTTC. Full variable domain (outside the CDR3, taken from reference TRBV7-9 and TRBJ1-2): DTGVSQNPRHKITKRGQNVTFRCDPISEHNRLYWYRQTLGQGPEFLTYFQNEAQLEKSRLLSDRFSAERPKGSFSTLEIQRTEQGDSAMYLCASRSGLSSGYTFGSGTRLTVV.

The CDR3 loop reads CSVGPGRDTQYF. The CDR3 DNA is TGCAGCGTTGGACCCGGGAGAGATACGCAGTATTTT. V usage is TRBV29-1 and J usage is TRBJ2-3, with D maybe TRBD2 (6 bases). Looked up from germline, CDR1 is SQVTM and CDR2 is ANQGSEA. The CDR3 sequence is 12 residues long. Trimming removed 4 bases from V and 5 bases from J, with 10 bases in between.

The chain recombines TRBV28 with TRBJ2-1; TRBD1 agrees at 7 bases. With 6 bases clipped from V and 8 bases from J, the junction kept 10 bases outside the gene matches. Germline V gives CDR1 MDHEN, CDR2 SYDVKM. The length of the CDR3 is 14 residues. Here the CDR3 DNA reads TGTGCCAGCAGAGGGGGCGGACTCATCCATGAGCAGTTCTTC. Amino acids: CASRGGGLIHEQFF.

There are a few counts of this clone. This chain uses TRBV10-3 with TRBJ2-6; 7 bases align to TRBD1. The V gene end was trimmed by 11 bases and the J gene end by 0 bases; junction bases not matched to a gene: 16. The germline CDR1 and CDR2 sequences are ENHRY and SYGVKD. The CDR3 has 18 amino acids. CDR3 in amino acids: CAAHDSGQIPSGANVLTF. The CDR3 coding sequence is TGTGCCGCCCACGACTCGGGACAGATTCCCTCTGGGGCCAACGTCCTGACTTTC.